This T cell receptor (beta chain) originates from a study of spatial heterogeneity in lung cancer. The wider study: The study observed each unique TCR and UMI combination more than ten times on average in raw reads.

There are 14 residues in the CDR3. The V end lost 8 bases, the J end lost 2 bases, and 13 bases lay between the germline ends. From germline, CDR1 is MNHNS and CDR2 SASEGT. One entry per CDR3 protein results from TCRdb running MiXCR on the 5' RACE reads. The table has approximately 7,600 distinct CDR3 sequences, approximately 20% seen once. Findings and limits, study-wide: Tracking of tumor mutation counts was seen in expanded intratumoral alpha and beta TCR counts. Expanded TCRs that were ubiquitous or regional had counts tracking ubiquitous and regional nonsynonymous mutations, respectively.

Noted time point: sample taken at primary tumor resection. Patients with untreated early-stage non-small cell lung cancer, numbering 72, were the donors. No cells were sorted before sequencing. The whole RNA sequenced was extracted from tumor, nontumor lung or frozen PBMC. A note on this clonotype: Its antigen is not identified.

This TCR was recovered from a female donor with early-stage non-small cell lung cancer. This chain links TRBV6-1 with TRBJ2-1; possible D gene TRBD1, 5 bases. This specimen consisted of lung tumor tissue, obtained at surgery. The CDR3 sequence: CASATGNTYNEQFF. For the CDR3, the DNA is TGTGCCAGCGCCACAGGAAATACCTACAATGAGCAGTTCTTC.